Listed here are 25 T cell receptor beta chains from one sample, sequenced in a study of breast tumors, draining lymph nodes, adjacent tissues. TCRdb called the multiplex PCR reads again in MiXCR, with one record for every CDR3 protein. Among approximately 89,000 distinct CDR3 sequences listed, roughly 29% were seen once. Axillary draining lymph nodes of breast cancer patients supplied the node samples. Sample: axillary lymph node tissue. These receptors all come from a female donor with breast cancer. Some clones in this sample may be carry-over from other donors' samples.

This clonotype was found many times. A clone one base away is much larger, so this may be a read error. No DNA is shown, since the ends of the CDR3 on it are uncertain; the CDR3 is the one TCRdb lists. The V call is TRBV9, the J call TRBJ2-7; the DNA was not used to check the table's D call, TRBD1. The CDR3 extends over 14 residues, inclusive of both ends. Germline V CDR1 and CDR2: SGDLS, YYNGEE. CDR3 sequence: CASSFGQGAYEQSF.

The rearrangement links TRBV27 to TRBJ1-1; the match to TRBD1 covers 8 bases. The CDR3 is 15 residues long. After removal of 6 bases from V and 5 bases from J, the junction contained 11 bases not matched to a gene. In germline, CDR1 is MNHEY, CDR2 SMNVEV (reference sequence). The CDR3 sequence is CASSPTPQGGTEAFF. The CDR3 DNA reads TGTGCCAGCAGCCCCACCCCACAGGGGGGGACTGAAGCTTTCTTT.

The chain has TRBV4-2 and TRBJ1-5; TRBD1 aligns across 7 bases. The CDR3 has 13 residues. Germline CDR1 reads LGHNA; CDR2 reads YNFKEQ. V was clipped by 6 bases and J by 6 bases; unmatched bases: 5. CDR3 DNA sequence: TGTGCCAGCAGTACAGGGGAGGCTCAGCCCCAGCATTTT. The encoded protein is CASSTGEAQPQHF.

Comment on this clonotype: The final CDR3 position lacks the conserved phenylalanine or tryptophan, pointing to a likely read error. The gene calls are TRBV7-2 and TRBJ1-2; 10 positions agree with TRBD1. Losses at the gene ends were 5 bases for V and 10 bases for J; bases not matched to a gene: 7. This CDR3 has 13 residues. Germline V CDR1 and CDR2: SGHTA, FQGNSA. In DNA, the CDR3 is TGTGCCAGCAGCAGACAGGGGGCGAATGACTACACCCTC. Translation gives CASSRQGANDYTL.

This clonotype was detected ten times or more. This chain uses TRBV12-3 or TRBV12-4 with TRBJ1-5, with D unclear. V lost 9 bases and J lost 4, with 16 bases in between. The CDR3 is 14 residues long. The CDR3 region has the DNA TGTGCCAGTAAATTTGGGCAGGCAAATCAGCCCCAGCATTTT. Protein sequence: CASKFGQANQPQHF.

This clonotype was detected only a few times. The J gene is TRBJ2-1, the V gene TRBV5-8; TRBD1 might be the D (5 bases). CDR3 size: 13 residues. Germline V CDR1 and CDR2: SGHTS, YDEGEE. Trimming removed 4 bases at V and 6 bases at J, with 11 bases between. The CDR3 DNA follows: TGTGCCAGCAGCATCGTCAGGGCCAATGAGCAGTTCTTC. As protein: CASSIVRANEQFF.

This clonotype was seen at least ten times. The V and J genes are TRBV19 and TRBJ1-6; unclear D gene. CDR3 length equals 12 residues. V lost 1 base to trimming and J lost 10 bases, with 5 bases between them. The germline gives CDR1 LNHDA, CDR2 SQIVND (reference sequence). The CDR3 DNA follows: TGTGCCAGTAGTATAGGCAGGTCACCCCTCCACTTT. It codes for CASSIGRSPLHF.

The sample holds many counts of this clonotype. The chain carries TRBV12-3 or TRBV12-4 and TRBJ2-2; the match to TRBD1 covers 7 bases. V shed 5 bases, J shed 2 bases, and the junction held 8 bases outside the gene matches. The CDR3 covers 16 residues. The CDR3 sequence: CASSPTGRPNTGELFF. In nucleotides, the CDR3 is TGTGCCAGCAGTCCGACAGGGAGACCTAACACCGGGGAGCTGTTTTTT.

This clonotype was counted only a few times. The chain employs TRBV15 and TRBJ1-1, with D uncertain. The germline gives CDR1 LNHNV, CDR2 YYDKDF (reference sequence). V was clipped by 1 base and J by 5 bases, with 11 bases between them. The length of the CDR3 is 14 residues. The CDR3 here is CATSRVLEGTEAFF. The CDR3, as DNA: TGTGCCACCAGCAGAGTCCTGGAAGGAACTGAAGCTTTCTTT.

Points on this clonotype: Possible read error: a much larger clone is one base away. The V call is TRBV6-1, the J call TRBJ1-5; 7 positions agree with TRBD1. The DNA end favors TRBJ2-3, so the J call may be wrong. Germline V gene data show CDR1 as MNHNS and CDR2 as SASEGT. CDR3 size: 14 residues. Here the CDR3 reads CASSYRGGNQPQYF. The CDR3 nucleotides read TGTGCCAGCAGTTACAGGGGTGGGAATCAGCCCCAGTATTTT.

This clonotype showed up many times. This chain connects TRBV19 to TRBJ2-5, with 11 positions matching TRBD1. Unmatched junction bases numbered 3, after V lost 1 base and J lost 5 bases. Germline CDR1 LNHDA, CDR2 SQIVND (reference sequence). CDR3 size: 15 residues. The DNA for the CDR3 is TGTGCCAGTAGTATAGGGACAGGGGGCGTGGAGACCCAGTACTTC. This translates into CASSIGTGGVETQYF.

This rearrangement joins TRBV6-2 or TRBV6-3 to TRBJ2-5; no firm D call. The ends were cut back, 5 bases at V and 1 base at J, with 11 bases in the middle. There are 14 residues in the CDR3. Germline V gene data show CDR1 as MNHEY and CDR2 as SVGEGT. CDR3 sequence: CASSPQRPQETQYF. CDR3 coding DNA: TGTGCCAGCAGTCCCCAGCGACCCCAAGAGACCCAGTACTTC.

This clonotype was counted at least ten times. The CDR3 here is CASFRTSANYGYTF. The CDR3 DNA follows: TGTGCCAGCTTTCGTACATCTGCTAACTATGGCTACACCTTC. The chain has TRBV2 and TRBJ1-2; no firm D call. From germline, CDR1 is SNHLY and CDR2 FYNNEI. V lost 8 bases, J lost 0 bases, and 13 bases lay in between. The CDR3 is 14 residues long.

This clonotype was seen many times. V and J are TRBV20-1 and TRBJ2-3; TRBD2 might be the D (7 bases). V was shortened by 5 bases and J by 7 bases, with 16 bases between the two germline ends. Germline V lookup: CDR1 DFQATT, CDR2 SNEGSKA (reference sequence). This CDR3 comprises 13 residues. For the CDR3, the DNA is TGCAGTGCTGGAATGGGGGGGGCGAATACGCAGTATTTT. Translation: CSAGMGGANTQYF.

This clonotype has at least ten counts. The chain links TRBV4-1 to TRBJ2-7; a possible D gene is TRBD2 (6 bases). Trimming left V 1 base short and J 4 bases short, with 14 bases between. The CDR3 is 15 residues long. Germline CDR1 is MGHRA and CDR2 is YSYEKL. The DNA for the CDR3 is TGCGCCAGCAGCCAAGGAGCCGGGACTGGTTACGAGCAGTACTTC. It specifies CASSQGAGTGYEQYF.

Comments on this clonotype: A read error is likely, as this CDR3 ends without the conserved phenylalanine or tryptophan. This chain links TRBV5-1 with TRBJ2-7; no reliable D call. CDR1 is SGHRS, CDR2 YFSETQ, per germline. Between the trimmed V and J ends, which lost 1 base and 3 bases, there was a span of 8 bases. This CDR3 is 13 amino acids long. DNA for the CDR3: TGCGCCAGCAGCTTGAACGGATACTACGAGCAGTACTCC. As protein: CASSLNGYYEQYS.

To note about this clonotype: A junction end diverges from the germline sequence, so it may reflect a read error. The rearrangement uses TRBV10-3 and TRBJ2-2; 8 bases map to TRBD2. The CDR3 length is 16 residues. The germline V gene encodes CDR1 ENHRY and CDR2 SYGVKD. In DNA form, the CDR3 reads TGTGCCATCAGTGACTCGACTAGCGCGGGGACCGGGGAGCTGTTTTTC. Protein product: CAISDSTSAGTGELFF.

On this clonotype itself: This may come from a read error, since a much larger clone is one base off. The V and J genes are TRBV28 and TRBJ2-7; D is uncertain. V lost 4 bases and J lost 5, with 18 bases in between. The CDR3 is made up of 15 amino acids. Germline CDR1 reads MDHEN; CDR2 reads SYDVKM. The CDR3 reads CASSSPGSEDHEQYF. The CDR3 DNA reads as TGTGCCAGCAGTTCGCCAGGTTCCGAGGACCACGAGCAGTACTTC.

Notes on this clonotype: Being one base from a much bigger clone, this may be a read error. The chain links TRBV11-3 to TRBJ2-2; D may be TRBD1 (5 bases). The CDR3 extends over 14 amino acids. Germline V lookup: CDR1 SGHNT, CDR2 YENEEA. Trimming took 1 base from V and 6 from J, leaving 9 bases between them. The CDR3 DNA is TGTGCCAGCAGCTTAGGGACATACTCCGGGGAGCTGTTTTTT. This translates into CASSLGTYSGELFF.

In its sample, this clonotype was seen many times. This chain joins TRBV4-3 and TRBJ2-3; D perhaps matches TRBD1 (6 bases). Germline values: CDR1 LGHNA, CDR2 YSLEER. V was cut by 2 bases and J by 2 bases, with 20 bases left in between. The CDR3 totals 18 residues. The CDR3 DNA is TGCGCCAGCAGCCAATATCTTCTATTAGGGGGTCACACAGATACGCAGTATTTT. It specifies CASSQYLLLGGHTDTQYF.

In its sample, this clonotype was seen many times. This chain joins TRBV7-2 and TRBJ1-6; D remains ambiguous. Germline V CDR1 and CDR2: SGHTA, FQGNSA. The CDR3 contains 14 residues. The ends were cut back, 9 bases at V and 0 bases at J, with 9 bases in the middle. The chain's CDR3 is CASAKSSYNSPLHF. The CDR3 coding sequence is TGTGCCAGTGCCAAGAGCTCCTATAATTCACCCCTCCACTTT.

The chain has TRBV24-1 and TRBJ2-7, with 13 bases matching TRBD2. CDR3 length equals 16 residues. V dropped 4 bases and J dropped 7; count of bases not matched to a gene: 9. CDR1 and CDR2 (germline): KGHDR, SFDVKD. The CDR3 nucleotides read TGTGCCACCAGTGAACCGGGACTAGCGGGATCCGGGGAGCAGTACTTC. This sequence encodes CATSEPGLAGSGEQYF.

This clonotype was counted many times. J is TRBJ2-7 and V is TRBV7-2, with D perhaps given as TRBD1 or TRBD2 (6 bases each). Germline V CDR1 and CDR2: SGHTA, FQGNSA. V lost 5 bases to trimming and J lost 5 bases, with 19 bases between them. The CDR3 contains 15 residues. The CDR3, as DNA: TGTGCCAGCAGCCTGGAGGGGGTTCTAACAGACGAGCAGTACTTC. It translates to CASSLEGVLTDEQYF. Full variable domain (outside the CDR3, taken from reference TRBV7-2 and TRBJ2-7): GAGVSQSPSNKVTEKGKDVELRCDPISGHTALYWYRQSLGQGLEFLIYFQGNSAPDKSGLPSDRFSAERTGGSVSTLTIQRTQQEDSAVYLCASSLEGVLTDEQYFGPGTRLTVT.

In its sample, this clonotype was seen many times. The chain links TRBV27 to TRBJ2-7; no reliable D call. The germline V gene encodes CDR1 MNHEY and CDR2 SMNVEV (reference sequence). Trimming removed 3 bases from V and 2 bases from J, with 11 bases in between. The CDR3 contains 14 residues. The CDR3 region has the DNA TGTGCCAGCAGTTTGGGTCGTCCTACCTACGAGCAGTACTTC. Translation gives CASSLGRPTYEQYF.

A few counts support this clonotype. This sequence joins TRBV6-2 or TRBV6-3 and TRBJ2-1; D is tentatively TRBD1 or TRBD2 (5 bases each). The CDR3 runs 16 residues. V gave up 1 base and J gave up 7 bases, with 17 bases separating them. Looked up from germline, CDR1 is MNHEY and CDR2 is SVGEGT. The CDR3 DNA is TGTGCCAGCAGTTACTTACCAGGGATGGGGGAAAATGAGCAGTTCTTC. Protein product: CASSYLPGMGENEQFF.